This record covers a single T cell receptor beta chain. The data are from a study of control samples from healthy donors and cancer patients. Here immunoSEQ multiplex PCR was the method, and the copy in TCRdb shows in-frame clones only, minus some. Here the sample spans about 170,000 clones, around 90% being singletons. V gave up 3 bases and J gave up 3 bases, with 15 bases separating them. The CDR3 spans 15 residues. CDR1 is LNHDA, CDR2 SQIVND, per germline (reference sequence). Sequenced: blood. The chain links TRBV19 to TRBJ2-7; possible D gene TRBD2, 5 bases. This clonotype was sampled from a man aged 25 to 40 in good health. DNA for the CDR3: TGTGCCAGTAGTATCTACCAAGGAGGAAACTACGAGCAGTACTTC. Translating it yields CASSIYQGGNYEQYF.